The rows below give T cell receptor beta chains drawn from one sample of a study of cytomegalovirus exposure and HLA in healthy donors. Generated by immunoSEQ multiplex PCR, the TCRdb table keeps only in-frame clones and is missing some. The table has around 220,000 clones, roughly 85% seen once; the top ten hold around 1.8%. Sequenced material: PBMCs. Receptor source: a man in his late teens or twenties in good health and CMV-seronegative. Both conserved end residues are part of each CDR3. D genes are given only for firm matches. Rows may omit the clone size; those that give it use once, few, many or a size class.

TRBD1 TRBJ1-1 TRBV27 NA TGTGCCAGCAGAGTGGACAGGGCCCACACTGAAGCTTTCTTT CASRVDRAHTEAFF
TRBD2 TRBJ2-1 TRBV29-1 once TGCAGCGTTGACGGCGGGAGTGACTTCTCCTACAATGAGCAGTTCTTC CSVDGGSDFSYNEQFF
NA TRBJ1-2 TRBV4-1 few TGCGCCAGCAGCCAAGATGGCGGGGATGGCTACACCTTC CASSQDGGDGYTF
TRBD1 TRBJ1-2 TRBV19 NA TGTGCCAGTAGTATACTCAGACGAAGGGGGGGACAGGGGGCGTGTAACTATGGCTACACCTTC CASSILRRRGGQGACNYGYTF
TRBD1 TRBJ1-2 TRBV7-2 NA TGTGCCAGCAGCTCAACCGGGACAGGGAGTTTCTACACCTTC CASSSTGTGSFYTF
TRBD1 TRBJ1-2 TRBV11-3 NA TGTGCCAGCAGCCCATATACCCCGACAGGGAAAAATGGCTACACCTTC CASSPYTPTGKNGYTF
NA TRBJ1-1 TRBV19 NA TGTGCCATTAGTATCTCAGTGAACACTGAAGCTTTCTTT CAISISVNTEAFF
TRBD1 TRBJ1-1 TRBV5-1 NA TGCGCCAGCAGCCACGGGACAGCCAACACTGAAGCTTTCTTT CASSHGTANTEAFF
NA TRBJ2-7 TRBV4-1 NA TGCGCCAGCAGCCAAGACGGATGGAGGTACGAGCAGTACTTC CASSQDGWRYEQYF
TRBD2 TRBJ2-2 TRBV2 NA TGTGCCAGCAGCCGACTAGCTTCGAACACCGGGGAGCTGTTTTTT CASSRLASNTGELFF
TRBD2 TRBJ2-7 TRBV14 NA TGTGCCAGCAGCCAAGTTCTAGCGGGGGTCGAGCAGTACTTC CASSQVLAGVEQYF
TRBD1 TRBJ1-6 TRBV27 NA TGTGCCAGCAGTGGGGGGACGGGACAGGGCAATTCACCCCTCCACTTT CASSGGTGQGNSPLHF
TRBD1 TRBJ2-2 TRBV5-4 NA TGTGCCAGCATCGACAGGGTGGCCGGGGAGCTGTTTTTT CASIDRVAGELFF
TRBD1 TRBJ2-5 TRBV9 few TGTGCCAGCAGTTCTTCAGGGGGCTTCCAAGAGACCCAGTACTTC CASSSSGGFQETQYF
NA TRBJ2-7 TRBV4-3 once TGCGCCAGCAGCCCCACGACAGAACCTTACTACGAGCAGTACTTC CASSPTTEPYYEQYF
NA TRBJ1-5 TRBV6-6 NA TGTGCCAGCATCCCCCGACAAAGCAATCAGCCCCAGCATTTT CASIPRQSNQPQHF
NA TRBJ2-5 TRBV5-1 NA TGCGCCAGCAGCTTGAAGACAGTAGAGACCCAGTACTTC CASSLKTVETQYF
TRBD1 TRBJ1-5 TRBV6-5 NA TGTGCCAGCAGTTCTCTGACAGGGCATCAGCCCCAGCATTTT CASSSLTGHQPQHF
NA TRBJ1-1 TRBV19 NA TGTGCCAGTAATGATGGGGGGGGGATGAACACTGAAGCTTTCTTT CASNDGGGMNTEAFF
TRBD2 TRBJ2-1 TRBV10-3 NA TGTGCCATCAGTTTGCGACTAGCTGAACGTGAGCAGTTCTTC CAISLRLAEREQFF
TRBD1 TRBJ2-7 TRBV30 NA TGTGCCTGGAGTGCCCGTTTTGGACAGGGAATCTACGAGCAGTACTTC CAWSARFGQGIYEQYF
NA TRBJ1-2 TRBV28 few TGTGCCAGCAGTCGCGCCGACAGGCAGTATGGCTACACCTTC CASSRADRQYGYTF
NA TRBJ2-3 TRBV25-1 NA TGTGCCAGCAGTGGACTACACACAGATACGCAGTATTTT CASSGLHTDTQYF
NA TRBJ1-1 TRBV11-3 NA TGTGCCAGCAGCCTCGGAGGGAACACTGAAGCTTTCTTT CASSLGGNTEAFF
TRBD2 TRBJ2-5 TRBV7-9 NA TGTGCCAGCAGCCAAGGACTAGCGGGTCAAGAGACCCAGTACTTC CASSQGLAGQETQYF
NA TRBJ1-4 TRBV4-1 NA TGCGCCAGCAGCCAAGAAACGACAGGCACTAATGAAAAACTGTTTTTT CASSQETTGTNEKLFF
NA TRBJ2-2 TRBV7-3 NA TGTGCCAGCAGCCTGGGGGGAAACACCGGGGAGCTGTTTTTT CASSLGGNTGELFF
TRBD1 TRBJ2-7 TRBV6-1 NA TGTGCCAGCAGGGAAAGGGGACAGGGCCTCTACGAGCAGTACTTC CASRERGQGLYEQYF
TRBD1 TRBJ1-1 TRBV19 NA TGTGCCAGTAGGAAGAGACAGGGGATTTTGAACACTGAAGCTTTCTTT CASRKRQGILNTEAFF
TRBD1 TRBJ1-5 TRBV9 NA TGTGCCAGCAGCGTAGCTGCGGGACAGGGGAGCGAACCCCAGCATTTT CASSVAAGQGSEPQHF
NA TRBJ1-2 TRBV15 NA TGTGCCACCAGCAGAGATCGCGGCCAGCCCGGCTACACCTTC CATSRDRGQPGYTF
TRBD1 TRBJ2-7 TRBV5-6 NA TGTGCCAGCAGTTGGGACAGAACCTACGAGCAGTACTTC CASSWDRTYEQYF
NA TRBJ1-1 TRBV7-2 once TGTGCCAGCAGCTTAGGTTCGAGGGCCGAAGCTTTCTTT CASSLGSRAEAFF
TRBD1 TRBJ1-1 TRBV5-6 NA TGTGCCAGCAGCTTGGGGCGACAGGGAGCTCTCGGTGGCACTGAAGCTTTCTTT CASSLGRQGALGGTEAFF
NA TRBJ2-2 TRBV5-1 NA TGCGCCAGCAGCTTGAGAGAGAACACCGGGGAGCTGTTTTTT CASSLRENTGELFF
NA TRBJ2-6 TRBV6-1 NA TGTGCCAGCAGTCGACTTATCTCTGGGGCCAACGTCCTGACTTTC CASSRLISGANVLTF
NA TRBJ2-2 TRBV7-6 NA TGTGCCAGCAGTGATACATCTAACACCGGGGAGCTGTTTTTT CASSDTSNTGELFF
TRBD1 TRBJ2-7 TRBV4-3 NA TGCGCCAGCAGCCAAGGACAGGGGGCGTACGAGCAGTACTTC CASSQGQGAYEQYF
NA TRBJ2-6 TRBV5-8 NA TGTGCCAGCAGCCACAGGGCTAGCGGGGCCAACGTCCTGACTTTC CASSHRASGANVLTF
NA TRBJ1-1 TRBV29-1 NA TGCAGCGTTCTTTTCCGGATGGAGAACACTGGAGCTTTCTTT CSVLFRMENTGAFF
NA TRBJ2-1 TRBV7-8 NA TGTGCCAGCACCCTTTTGGGGCCCTACAATGAGCAGTTCTTC CASTLLGPYNEQFF
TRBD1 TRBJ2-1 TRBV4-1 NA TGCGCCAGCAGCGGGGACAGTAATGAGCAGTTCTTC CASSGDSNEQFF